Below, one T cell receptor beta chain is given with its context. This specimen belongs to a study of blood T cell repertoires in COVID-19. Study summary: Samples taken during acute and convalescent COVID-19 were collected in the United States, Italy and Spain.

V was clipped by 6 bases and J by 2 bases, with 12 bases between them. The CDR3 consists of 14 residues. CDR1 is SGHAT and CDR2 is FQNNGV in the germline V gene. Some clones are missing from TCRdb's copy, which holds only in-frame ones; the method was immunoSEQ multiplex PCR. The table has over 20,000 clones, more than 70% seen once; the top ten hold roughly a quarter. Sequences were obtained from peripheral blood. V gene TRBV11-2 combines with J gene TRBJ2-3; tentatively, D is TRBD1 (6 bases). This clonotype originated in a human donor with active COVID-19. The donor label of this sample is uncertain. CDR3 DNA: TGTGCCAGCAGTCCGAGGGGGACCACAGATACGCAGTATTTT. Translated: CASSPRGTTDTQYF.